This passage covers 24 T cell receptor beta chains from one sample sequenced in a study of CD8 T cells in ankylosing spondylitis. One entry per CDR3 protein results from TCRdb running MiXCR on the 5' RACE reads. Here the sample spans about 350,000 distinct CDR3 sequences, 20% to 25% being singletons. The sequenced sample was blood, either unsorted or a sorted T cell fraction (not recorded which). All receptors come from a male donor with ankylosing spondylitis or in good health (not recorded which).

This chain joins TRBV3-1 and TRBJ2-5, with unresolved D. V lost 4 bases to trimming and J lost 5 bases, with 14 bases between them. The CDR3 totals 14 residues. In germline, CDR1 is LGHDT, CDR2 YNNKEL (reference sequence). The CDR3 sequence is CASSPVAFEETQYF. CDR3 nucleotides: TGTGCCAGCAGCCCAGTGGCGTTCGAGGAGACCCAGTACTTC.

The chain couples TRBV7-9 to TRBJ2-7; D not resolved. The V end lost 2 bases, the J end lost 2 bases, and 7 bases lay between the germline ends. Germline CDR1 and CDR2: SEHNR and FQNEAQ (reference sequence). CDR3 length: 13 amino acids. The CDR3 is CASSLNVAYEQYF. CDR3 in DNA: TGTGCCAGCAGCTTAAATGTCGCCTACGAGCAGTACTTC. The entire variable domain, with the rest obtained from reference TRBV7-9 and TRBJ2-7, is as follows: DTGVSQNPRHKITKRGQNVTFRCDPISEHNRLYWYRQTLGQGPEFLTYFQNEAQLEKSRLLSDRFSAERPKGSFSTLEIQRTEQGDSAMYLCASSLNVAYEQYFGPGTRLTVT.

The V call is TRBV20-1, the J call TRBJ2-3; 8 nucleotides agree with TRBD2. Per the germline V gene, CDR1 is DFQATT and CDR2 is SNEGSKA (reference sequence). V was clipped by 5 bases and J by 5 bases; unmatched bases: 12. This CDR3 spans 15 amino acids. The CDR3 reads CSAPHPDREGDTQYF. DNA for the CDR3: TGCAGTGCTCCCCACCCGGACCGGGAGGGAGATACGCAGTATTTT.

The chain links TRBV11-2 to TRBJ1-1; D ambiguous. CDR1 is SGHAT and CDR2 is FQNNGV in the germline V gene. The CDR3 length is 12 residues. With 5 bases removed from V and 3 bases from J, the gap between germline ends came to 7 bases. The CDR3 sequence is CASSPRHTEAFF. The CDR3 coding sequence is TGTGCCAGCAGCCCACGCCACACTGAAGCTTTCTTT.

This clonotype has more than one count but fewer than ten. The chain couples TRBV20-1 to TRBJ2-2; D perhaps matches TRBD1 (6 bases). CDR3 length: 15 amino acids. CDR1 and CDR2 (germline): DFQATT, SNEGSKA (reference sequence). Trimming stripped 4 bases from V and 6 bases from J, with 18 bases between. The CDR3 spells CSATDTGNAAGELFF. CDR3 DNA: TGCAGTGCTACCGACACAGGGAATGCGGCCGGGGAGCTGTTTTTT.

This chain connects TRBV29-1 to TRBJ2-7; 11 bases are shared with TRBD1. Germline loops: CDR1 SQVTM, CDR2 ANQGSEA. The CDR3 length is 13 residues. V was pared by 5 bases and J by 3 bases, with 3 bases of the junction left unmatched. Here the CDR3 reads CSVPGTGGYEQYF. Written as DNA, the CDR3 is TGCAGCGTTCCCGGGACAGGGGGCTACGAGCAGTACTTC.

V gene TRBV20-1 combines with J gene TRBJ2-1; 8 nucleotides align to TRBD2. V lost 0 bases, J lost 0 bases, and 10 bases stayed unmatched. Germline lookup yields CDR1 DFQATT and CDR2 SNEGSKA (reference sequence). The CDR3 is 18 amino acids. CDR3 in DNA: TGCAGTGCTAGAGATATAGGGACTAGGTCCGGCTCCTACAATGAGCAGTTCTTC. Translation gives CSARDIGTRSGSYNEQFF.

This clonotype was observed a few times. The chain has TRBV12-3 or TRBV12-4 and TRBJ2-1; the D gene could be TRBD1 or TRBD2 (6 bases each). V lost 0 bases, J lost 7 bases, and 13 bases lay in between. The CDR3 consists of 15 residues. In DNA form, the CDR3 reads TGTGCCAGCAGTTTAGCCCCGGGGGCGCCGAATGAGCAGTTCTTC. Amino acids: CASSLAPGAPNEQFF.

This clonotype was seen a few times. This sequence joins TRBV11-2 and TRBJ2-1; TRBD2 agrees at 11 bases. The length of the CDR3 is 14 residues. Germline V CDR1 and CDR2: SGHAT, FQNNGV. V dropped 3 bases and J dropped 9; count of bases not matched to a gene: 4. CDR3 region: CASSFSGGAREQFF. CDR3 coding DNA: TGTGCCAGCAGCTTTAGCGGGGGGGCCCGTGAGCAGTTCTTC.

The chain joins TRBV4-1 to TRBJ2-3, with TRBD1 as a possible D gene (6 bases). Trimming took off 2 bases at V and 10 bases at J, with 19 bases between the two ends. The germline V gene encodes CDR1 MGHRA and CDR2 YSYEKL. The CDR3 is made up of 15 amino acids. In DNA, the CDR3 is TGCGCCAGCAGCCAACGAGCGTTGGGGGCGACACCGCAGTATTTT. Its protein product is CASSQRALGATPQYF.

The chain couples TRBV7-9 to TRBJ1-4; no reliable D call. V was clipped by 3 bases and J by 8 bases, with 10 bases between them. This CDR3 region has 13 residues. The germline CDR1 and CDR2 sequences are SEHNR and FQNEAQ (reference sequence). The CDR3: CASSLPLREKLFF. The CDR3 bases are TGTGCCAGCAGCTTGCCTCTGAGAGAAAAACTGTTTTTT.

V gene TRBV12-3 or TRBV12-4 combines with J gene TRBJ2-5; D is unclear. The CDR3 is made up of 13 amino acids. V lost 2 bases, J lost 4 bases, and 8 bases lay in between. CDR3 DNA sequence: TGTGCCAGCAGTTTACAGCCTTCAGAGACCCAGTACTTC. Its translation is CASSLQPSETQYF.

V usage is TRBV15 and J usage is TRBJ2-5; 9 bases are shared with TRBD1. The germline V gene encodes CDR1 LNHNV and CDR2 YYDKDF (reference sequence). With V trimmed by 4 bases and J by 1 base, 4 bases remained unmatched. CDR3 size: 15 residues. Here the CDR3 reads CATSTRDRVQETQYF. In DNA, the CDR3 is TGTGCCACCAGCACCAGGGACAGGGTCCAAGAGACCCAGTACTTC.

This CDR3 reads CASSVLGAPTGSGETQYF. CDR3 DNA: TGTGCCAGCAGTGTCCTTGGTGCCCCGACAGGGTCAGGAGAGACCCAGTACTTC. This chain links TRBV6-1 with TRBJ2-5; 7 nucleotides agree with TRBD1. The CDR3 contains 18 residues. The V segment lost 4 bases and the J segment 4 bases; nucleotides outside the gene matches: 18. CDR1 and CDR2 from the germline V gene are MNHNS and SASEGT.

The chain uses TRBV3-1 and TRBJ2-5; D may be TRBD2 (6 bases). The CDR3 length is 15 residues. Germline V gives CDR1 LGHDT, CDR2 YNNKEL (reference sequence). V shed 2 bases and J shed 5 bases, with 15 bases lying between them. The chain's CDR3 is CASSQFTGDLETQYF. The DNA of the CDR3 is TGTGCCAGCAGCCAATTTACGGGGGATTTGGAGACCCAGTACTTC.

The gene calls are TRBV5-1 and TRBJ1-2, with a weak D call TRBD1 (5 bases). This CDR3 comprises 13 residues. Trimming removed 0 bases at V and 8 bases at J, with 11 bases between. Germline V gene lookup returns CDR1 SGHRS and CDR2 YFSETQ. The CDR3 loop is CASSLAGTGGYTF. In nucleotides, the CDR3 is TGCGCCAGCAGCTTGGCCGGGACGGGAGGCTACACCTTC.

The chain recombines TRBV6-5 with TRBJ2-7, with D tentatively TRBD1 (6 bases). CDR3 length equals 15 residues. Germline CDR1 reads MNHEY; CDR2 reads SVGAGI. V lost 2 bases, J lost 2 bases, and 13 bases lay in between. This CDR3 reads CASSYDGQRPYEQYF. The CDR3, as DNA: TGTGCCAGCAGTTACGATGGACAGAGGCCCTACGAGCAGTACTTC.

J is TRBJ1-6 and V is TRBV10-2; 7 bases are a match to TRBD1. Germline CDR1 reads WSHSY; CDR2 reads SAAADI. CDR3 size: 12 residues. Unmatched junction bases numbered 4, after V lost 10 bases and J lost 7 bases. DNA for the CDR3: TGCGCCACGACAGGGCTGAATTCACCCCTCCACTTT. Protein: CATTGLNSPLHF.

The V call is TRBV3-1, the J call TRBJ2-7, with unresolved D. Germline values: CDR1 LGHDT, CDR2 YNNKEL (reference sequence). Trimming cost V 1 base and J 6 bases, with 13 bases left between them. This CDR3 contains 14 residues. DNA of the CDR3: TGTGCCAGCAGCCAAGGGGGATCGATCGGCGAGCAGTACTTC. Amino acid sequence: CASSQGGSIGEQYF.

This clonotype has at least ten counts. The rearrangement uses TRBV29-1 and TRBJ2-7; D not resolved. CDR1 is SQVTM, CDR2 ANQGSEA, per germline. The V end was cut by 7 bases, the J end by 6 bases, with 19 bases between. The CDR3 is 13 residues long. The CDR3 region is CSAADPLAPEQYF. For the CDR3, the DNA is TGCAGCGCCGCGGATCCTCTCGCCCCCGAGCAGTACTTC.

V and J are TRBV2 and TRBJ1-2; 8 nucleotides align to TRBD1. V dropped 6 bases and J dropped 4; count of bases not matched to a gene: 7. CDR3 size: 14 residues. The germline CDR1 and CDR2 sequences are SNHLY and FYNNEI. CDR3 DNA: TGTGCCAGCAGCCAAGGACAGGGCGTCTATGGCTACACCTTC. It yields the protein CASSQGQGVYGYTF.

Only a few counts were recorded for this clonotype. V and J are TRBV12-3 or TRBV12-4 and TRBJ2-2; D possibly corresponds to TRBD1 (6 bases). Trimming pared 5 bases from V and 1 base from J, leaving 11 bases between. CDR3 length equals 15 residues. The CDR3 nucleotides are TGTGCCAGCAGTGTCAGGGGAAGGAACACCGGGGAGCTGTTTTTT. Translation gives CASSVRGRNTGELFF.

The rearrangement uses TRBV6-2 or TRBV6-3 and TRBJ2-5; no clear D gene. The CDR3 totals 10 residues. Germline V gene lookup returns CDR1 MNHEY and CDR2 SVGEGT. V lost 1 base, J lost 7 bases, and 1 base lay in between. The CDR3, as DNA: TGTGCCAGCAGTTACTGGACCCAGTACTTC. It translates to CASSYWTQYF.

This clonotype was seen a handful of times. The chain joins TRBV5-6 to TRBJ2-7; 7 bases match TRBD2. This CDR3 is 13 amino acids long. V dropped 7 bases and J dropped 3; count of bases not matched to a gene: 7. Germline-derived CDR1 and CDR2 are SGHDT and YYEEEE. CDR3 nucleotides: TGTGCCAGCCGTGGATGGGGGGGCTACGAGCAGTACTTC. This translates into CASRGWGGYEQYF. Filled out from reference TRBV5-6 and TRBJ2-7, the complete variable domain reads DAGVTQSPTHLIKTRGQQVTLRCSPKSGHDTVSWYQQALGQGPQFIFQYYEEEERQRGNFPDRFSGHQFPNYSSELNVNALLLGDSALYLCASRGWGGYEQYFGPGTRLTVT.